This T cell receptor beta chain originates from a study of OX40 agonist ivuxolimab in advanced cancers. The wider study: Patients' therapy was ivuxolimab, an antibody that acts as an agonist of OX40 (CD134). Three partial responders included one hepatocellular carcinoma patient and two cutaneous melanoma patients. Study-wide findings and caveats: Partly responding patients at 0.1-3.0 mg/kg showed some of the smallest clonal expansion.

About this clone itself: The antigen is undetermined.

Sequenced by immunoSEQ multiplex PCR; TCRdb stores in-frame clones only, minus some. The sample contains about 48,000 clones, 60% to 85% of which appear only once. V was pared by 4 bases and J by 6 bases, with 4 bases of the junction left unmatched. Germline CDR1 is MNHEY and CDR2 is SMNVEV (reference sequence). This CDR3 comprises 14 residues. Sequencing was performed on CD4+ or CD8+ T cells sorted from blood, taken in a trial of the OX40 agonist ivuxolimab. The V gene is TRBV27, the J gene TRBJ2-2; 8 bases line up with TRBD1. This receptor was taken from an adult with an advanced solid tumor such as melanoma, head and neck, liver or kidney cancer. The CDR3 nucleotides are TGTGCCAGCAGTTCGGCAGGGGGCTCCGGGGAGCTGTTTTTT. It translates to CASSSAGGSGELFF.